This entry concerns a single T cell receptor (beta chain). From germline, CDR1 is LNHNV and CDR2 YYDKDF (reference sequence). Trimming took off 0 bases at V and 8 bases at J, with 8 bases between the two ends. The CDR3 runs 13 residues. This entry belongs to a study of T-cell reconstitution after alpha-beta-depleted transplantation in children. Unique molecular identifiers were incorporated during preparation of the TCRbeta library. TCRdb re-analysed the PCR reads in MiXCR, keeping a single row per CDR3 protein. The sample shows 610,000 or so distinct CDR3 sequences, about a quarter of them seen only once.

This receptor was taken from a boy in the first two years of life with Wiskott-Aldrich syndrome, due to receive a stem cell transplant. This sequence joins TRBV15 and TRBJ2-1, with D unclear. Sequencing was performed on PBMCs, taken before TCRalphabeta/CD19-depleted stem cell transplant. The CDR3 loop is CATSRDVGDEQFF. The CDR3 DNA is TGTGCCACCAGCAGAGATGTTGGGGATGAGCAGTTCTTC.